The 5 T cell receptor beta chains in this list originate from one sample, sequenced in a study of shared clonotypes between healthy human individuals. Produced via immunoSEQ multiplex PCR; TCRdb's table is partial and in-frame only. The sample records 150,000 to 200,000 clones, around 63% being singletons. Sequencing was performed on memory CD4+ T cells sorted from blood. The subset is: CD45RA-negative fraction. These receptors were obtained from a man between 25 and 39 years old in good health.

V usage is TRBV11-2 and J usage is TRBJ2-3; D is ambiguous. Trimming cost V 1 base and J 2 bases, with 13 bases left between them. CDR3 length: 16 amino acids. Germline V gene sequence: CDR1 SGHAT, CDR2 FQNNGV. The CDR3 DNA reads TGTGCCAGCAGCTTAGTCTGGCGGCCCGTCACAGATACGCAGTATTTT. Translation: CASSLVWRPVTDTQYF.

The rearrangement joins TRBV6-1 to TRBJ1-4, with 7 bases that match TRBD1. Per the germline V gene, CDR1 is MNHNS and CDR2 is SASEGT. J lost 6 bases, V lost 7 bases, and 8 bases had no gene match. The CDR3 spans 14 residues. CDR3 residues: CASNPQGGYEKLFF. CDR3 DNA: TGTGCCAGCAATCCTCAGGGGGGGTATGAAAAACTGTTTTTT.

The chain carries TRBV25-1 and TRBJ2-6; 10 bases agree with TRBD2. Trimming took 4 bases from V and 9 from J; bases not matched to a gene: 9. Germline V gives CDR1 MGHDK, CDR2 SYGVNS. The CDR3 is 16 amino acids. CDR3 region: CASSGGGSGRFNVLTF. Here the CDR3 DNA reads TGTGCCAGCAGTGGGGGGGGTAGCGGGAGGTTCAACGTCCTGACTTTC.

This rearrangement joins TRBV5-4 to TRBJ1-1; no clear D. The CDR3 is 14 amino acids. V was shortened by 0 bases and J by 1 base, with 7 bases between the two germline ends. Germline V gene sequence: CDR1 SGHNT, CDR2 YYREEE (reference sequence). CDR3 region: CASSLAWANTEAFF. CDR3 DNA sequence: TGTGCCAGCAGCTTGGCTTGGGCGAACACTGAAGCTTTCTTT.

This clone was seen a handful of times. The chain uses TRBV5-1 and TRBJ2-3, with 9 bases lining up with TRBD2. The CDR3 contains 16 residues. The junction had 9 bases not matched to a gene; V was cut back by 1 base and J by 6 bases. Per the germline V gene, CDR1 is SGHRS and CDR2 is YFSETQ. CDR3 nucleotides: TGCGCCAGCAGCTTGAGCGGCGGGAGGGCCGGGGATACGCAGTATTTT. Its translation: CASSLSGGRAGDTQYF.